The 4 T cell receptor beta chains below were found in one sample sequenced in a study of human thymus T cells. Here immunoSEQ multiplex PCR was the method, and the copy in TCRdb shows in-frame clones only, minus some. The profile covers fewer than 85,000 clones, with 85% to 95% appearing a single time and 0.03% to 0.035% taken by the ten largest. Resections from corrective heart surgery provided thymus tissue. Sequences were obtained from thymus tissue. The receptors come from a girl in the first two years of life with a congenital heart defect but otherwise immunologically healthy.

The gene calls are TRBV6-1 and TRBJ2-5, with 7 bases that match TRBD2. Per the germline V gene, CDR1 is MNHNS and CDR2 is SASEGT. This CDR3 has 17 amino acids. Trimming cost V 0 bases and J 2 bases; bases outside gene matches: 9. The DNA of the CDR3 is TGTGCCAGCAGTGAAGCGCTTTCTAGCGGATCTCAAGAGACCCAGTACTTC. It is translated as CASSEALSSGSQETQYF.

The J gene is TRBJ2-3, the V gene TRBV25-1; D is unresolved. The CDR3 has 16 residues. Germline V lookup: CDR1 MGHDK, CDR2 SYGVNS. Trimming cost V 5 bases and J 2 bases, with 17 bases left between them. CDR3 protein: CASSPRRTVDTDTQYF. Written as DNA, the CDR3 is TGTGCCAGCAGTCCCCGGCGGACGGTGGACACAGATACGCAGTATTTT.

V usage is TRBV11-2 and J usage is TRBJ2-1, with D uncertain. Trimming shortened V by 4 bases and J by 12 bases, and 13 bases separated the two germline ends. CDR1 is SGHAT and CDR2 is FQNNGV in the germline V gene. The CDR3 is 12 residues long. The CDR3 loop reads CASSSVNGRQFF. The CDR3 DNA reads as TGTGCCAGCAGCTCCGTCAATGGAAGGCAGTTCTTC.

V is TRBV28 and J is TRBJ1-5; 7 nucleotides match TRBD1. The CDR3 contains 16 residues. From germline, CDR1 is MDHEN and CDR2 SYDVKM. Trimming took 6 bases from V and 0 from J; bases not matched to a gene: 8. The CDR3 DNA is TGTGCCAGCAGCCTACTGAGGGGGCATAGCAATCAGCCCCAGCATTTT. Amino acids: CASSLLRGHSNQPQHF.